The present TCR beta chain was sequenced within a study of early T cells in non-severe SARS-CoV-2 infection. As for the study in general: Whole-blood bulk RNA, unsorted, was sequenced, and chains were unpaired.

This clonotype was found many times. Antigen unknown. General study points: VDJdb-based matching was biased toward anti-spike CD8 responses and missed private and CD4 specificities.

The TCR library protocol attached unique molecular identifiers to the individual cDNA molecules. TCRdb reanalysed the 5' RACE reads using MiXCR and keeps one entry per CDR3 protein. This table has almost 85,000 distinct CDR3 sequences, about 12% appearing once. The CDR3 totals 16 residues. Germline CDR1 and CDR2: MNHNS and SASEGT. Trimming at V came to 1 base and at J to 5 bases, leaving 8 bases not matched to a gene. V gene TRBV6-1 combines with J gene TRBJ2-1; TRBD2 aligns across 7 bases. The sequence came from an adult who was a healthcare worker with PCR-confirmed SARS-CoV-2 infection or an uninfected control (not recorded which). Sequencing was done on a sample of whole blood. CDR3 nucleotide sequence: TGTGCCAGCAGTGAAGGCGTGGGGCGGGGGAACAATGAGCAGTTCTTC. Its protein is CASSEGVGRGNNEQFF.